This T cell receptor (beta chain) was sequenced in a study of T-cell memory formation after mild COVID-19. The V gene's germline CDR1 is SEHNR and CDR2 FQNEAQ (reference sequence). The CDR3 runs to 19 residues. V was clipped by 1 base and J by 2 bases, with 22 bases between them. Whole-study findings and limits: Pre-infection memory already had some responding clones, implying cross-reactive memory joined.

Constant-segment primers served in 5'RACE that generated TCR alpha and TCR beta cDNA libraries bearing sample barcodes and UMIs. TCRdb fed the 5' RACE reads into MiXCR, producing one record per CDR3 protein. The profile shows roughly 180,000 distinct CDR3 sequences, roughly 12% of them singletons. This clonotype was picked up a small number of times. Its antigen is currently unknown. Sequenced: PBMCs or a T cell subset sorted from them (not recorded which). This chain joins TRBV7-9 and TRBJ2-3; perhaps TRBD2 as D (7 bases). The source of this sequence is a young man who had mild COVID-19 (a few samples of this study predate the infection). Cell type and time point are not known. The CDR3 coding sequence is TGTGCCAGCAGCTTAGGCGGGAGTGCGACAGGAGATTTCACAGATACGCAGTATTTT. Its translation is CASSLGGSATGDFTDTQYF. Based on the CDR3 plus reference TRBV7-9 and TRBJ2-3, the full variable domain is DTGVSQNPRHKITKRGQNVTFRCDPISEHNRLYWYRQTLGQGPEFLTYFQNEAQLEKSRLLSDRFSAERPKGSFSTLEIQRTEQGDSAMYLCASSLGGSATGDFTDTQYFGPGTRLTVL.